One TCR beta chain is described in this entry. Per germline, CDR1 SEHNR and CDR2 FQNEAQ (reference sequence). The CDR3 has 15 residues. V lost 5 bases, J lost 6 bases, and 6 bases stayed unmatched. This sample was included in a study of blood T cell repertoires in COVID-19. Overall study: Samples came from the United States, Italy and Spain, spanning acute and convalescent COVID-19.

TCRdb's table, derived via immunoSEQ multiplex PCR, lists solely in-frame clones and lacks some. The sample gives more than 80,000 clones, around 72% of which show up once; approximately 23% is in the top ten. This chain uses TRBV7-9 with TRBJ1-6, with 8 bases identical to TRBD1. The sequence came from a woman aged 55-70 years in a cohort sampled during active or convalescent COVID-19. Sample: peripheral blood. The CDR3 DNA reads as TGTGCCAGCAGCCAGGGACAGGCCGGTAATTCACCCCTCCACTTT. Its translation: CASSQGQAGNSPLHF.